Following are 12 T cell receptor beta chains from one sample sequenced in a study of T cell clonality in common variable immunodeficiency. Data came from immunoSEQ multiplex PCR; TCRdb stores just in-frame clones and leaves some out. The sample is made up of about 81,000 clones, none counted only once. The sequencing sample was made of peripheral blood mononuclear cells. The receptor source for this set is a person aged 18 to 70 in good health.

This clone was seen at least ten times. The sequenced fragment ends 3 residues before the CDR3 boundary, so the rest is inferred from the germline J gene. The chain recombines TRBV6-7 with TRBJ2-1; 12 bases map to TRBD2. TRBV6-7 falls under the ORF class, with uncertain function. V shed 5 bases, J shed 0 bases, and the junction held 2 bases outside the gene matches. There are 16 residues in the CDR3. The CDR3 bases that were read are TGTGCCAGCAGTCAGACTAGCGGGAGCTCCTACAATGAG. Translation gives CASSQTSGSSYNE. The entire CDR3 sequence reads CASSQTSGSSYNEQFF.

This clone was seen ten or more times. The read terminates 3 residues before the CDR3 end, so the remaining end is supplied by the germline J gene. The chain carries TRBV11-2 and TRBJ2-5, with D unresolved. Germline assignment: CDR1 SGHAT and CDR2 FQNNGV. V gave up 5 bases and J gave up 5 bases, with 15 bases separating them. The CDR3 is 14 amino acids. The CDR3 sequence: CASSLWFFRETQYF. CDR3 DNA (partial): TGTGCCAGCAGCCTCTGGTTTTTCAGGGAGACC. Together with reference TRBV11-2 and TRBJ2-5, the CDR3 gives the full variable domain: EAGVAQSPRYKIIEKRQSVAFWCNPISGHATLYWYQQILGQGPKLLIQFQNNGVVDDSQLPKDRFSAERLKGVDSTLKIQPAKLEDSAVYLCASSLWFFRETQYFGPGTRLLVL.

This clone was observed many times. From the germline J gene comes the end of the CDR3, since the read stops 3 residues before it. The V call is TRBV7-2, the J call TRBJ2-3, with D uncertain. Germline CDR1 reads SGHTA; CDR2 reads FQGNSA. The CDR3 is 11 residues long. Trimming removed 3 bases at V and 6 bases at J, with 4 bases between. CDR3 residues: CASSLRDTQYF. The DNA read from the CDR3 is TGTGCCAGCAGCTTGCGGGATACG.

The DNA read from the CDR3 is TGTGCCAGCTCCCTCGGACAGTCCTACGAG. Its protein product is CASSLGQSYE. The whole CDR3 protein reads CASSLGQSYEQYF. The chain joins TRBV18 to TRBJ2-7; the D gene is possibly TRBD1 (6 bases). Read coverage stops 3 residues before the CDR3 terminus; the germline J gene supplies the remainder. The CDR3 loop spans 13 amino acids. Germline CDR1 KGHSH, CDR2 LQKENI. V lost 6 bases to trimming and J lost 1 base, with 10 bases between them.

This clone was recorded many times. The read comes to an end 3 residues before the CDR3 does, leaving the germline J gene to fill in the end. The chain links TRBV7-6 to TRBJ2-7; TRBD2 aligns across 8 bases. The CDR3 totals 16 residues. Germline V CDR1 and CDR2: SGHVS, FNYEAQ. V was clipped by 1 base and J by 6 bases; unmatched bases: 11. The sequenced CDR3 bases are TGTGCCAGCAGCTTAGGGGTCCCGTCTGCGGGAGGCGAG. Protein: CASSLGVPSAGGE. The whole CDR3 protein is CASSLGVPSAGGEQYF.

This clone was seen many times. The CDR3 end falls 3 residues outside the read, so it is completed with the germline J gene. The V call is TRBV6-2 or TRBV6-3, the J call TRBJ1-5, with 8 bases matching TRBD1. This CDR3 is built from 15 residues. The germline V gene encodes CDR1 MNHEY and CDR2 SVGEGT. Trimming cost V 7 bases and J 4 bases; bases outside gene matches: 9. The CDR3 bases that were read are TGTGCCAGCACCCCGAGCCGGACAGGGAATCAGCCC. This encodes CASTPSRTGNQP. The full CDR3 protein is CASTPSRTGNQPQHF.

This clone showed up many times. The read halts 3 residues ahead of the CDR3 end, with the missing end drawn from the germline J gene. V usage is TRBV2 and J usage is TRBJ1-1; D is ambiguous. CDR3 size: 13 residues. The germline gives CDR1 SNHLY, CDR2 FYNNEI. The V and J ends lost 2 bases and 0 bases respectively, with 4 bases between them. The CDR3 spells CASSESVNTEAFF. The sequenced part of the CDR3 DNA is TGTGCCAGCAGTGAATCTGTGAACACTGAA.

As regards this clone: The read terminates 3 residues before the CDR3 end, so the remaining end is supplied by the germline J gene. The genes are TRBV11-2 and TRBJ2-2; 8 bases map to TRBD2. With 8 bases clipped from V and 6 bases from J, the junction kept 11 bases outside the gene matches. The length of the CDR3 is 15 residues. Germline CDR1 SGHAT, CDR2 FQNNGV. CDR3 region: CASVPRGGRSGELFF. The part of the CDR3 DNA that was read is TGTGCCAGCGTCCCACGAGGCGGGAGGTCCGGGGAG.

In its sample, this clone was seen many times. Read coverage stops 3 residues before the CDR3 terminus; the germline J gene supplies the remainder. The chain employs TRBV14 and TRBJ2-5; weak D call: TRBD1 (5 bases). This CDR3 is built from 14 residues. Germline V gene data show CDR1 as SGHDN and CDR2 as FVKESK. Trimming stripped 1 base from V and 4 bases from J, with 10 bases between. CDR3 bases read: TGTGCCAGCAGCCAAGCGGCTAGGGGAGAGACC. This sequence encodes CASSQAARGET. The whole CDR3 protein reads CASSQAARGETQYF.

This clone was seen more than once but under ten times. The read halts 3 residues ahead of the CDR3 end, with the missing end drawn from the germline J gene. The V gene is TRBV10-2, the J gene TRBJ2-7, with 7 bases fitting TRBD1. Germline V CDR1 and CDR2: WSHSY, SAAADI. J was trimmed by 1 base and V by 2 bases; bases with no gene match: 11. The CDR3 consists of 17 residues. The CDR3 sequence is CASSEVPYRGRSYEQYF. CDR3 DNA, as far as it was read: TGCGCCAGCAGTGAGGTACCTTACAGGGGTAGGTCCTACGAG.

The table lists this clone with many counts. With the read ending 3 residues before the CDR3 end, the germline J gene is used to fill in that end. This sequence joins TRBV7-8 and TRBJ2-7; D possibly corresponds to TRBD1 (5 bases). V shed 5 bases and J shed 2 bases, with 19 bases lying between them. CDR1 is SGHVS, CDR2 FQNEAQ, per germline. This CDR3 comprises 16 residues. Partial CDR3 DNA: TGTGCCAGCAGCCACCCCTGGGGCAATCCTCCCTACGAG. Its translation is CASSHPWGNPPYE. The entire CDR3 sequence reads CASSHPWGNPPYEQYF.

In this sample, this clone turned up many times. The CDR3 goes on 3 residues after the read ends, and that part is filled in from the germline J gene. V and J are TRBV7-2 and TRBJ2-1, with 8 nucleotides matching TRBD2. The V gene's germline CDR1 is SGHTA and CDR2 FQGNSA. J gave up 4 bases and V 5 bases, and 7 bases lay outside the gene matches. The CDR3 has 15 residues. The CDR3 here is CASSLTSGRYNEQFF. The covered CDR3 bases are TGTGCCAGCAGCCTAACTAGCGGACGATACAATGAG.